This T cell receptor beta chain stems from a study of identical twins. Germline CDR1 is MGHRA and CDR2 is YSYEKL. The CDR3 runs to 16 residues. V lost 0 bases and J lost 1, with 10 bases in between. The cDNA had a unique molecular identifier and a template-switch universal primer site. TCRdb called the 5' RACE reads again in MiXCR, with one record for every CDR3 protein. This sample yields a few hundred thousand distinct CDR3 sequences, of which about 12% are seen a single time; 3.5% to 5% belongs to the top ten. This clonotype was seen ten or more times. These data are also associated with another study on yellow fever vaccine responses in identical twins. From that second work: Convergence reportedly seemed to mark part of the twins' vaccine T cell response, with personalization marking the rest.

The TCR sequence derives from a woman aged 18-35 years in good health. The chain couples TRBV4-1 to TRBJ2-1; TRBD2 is a possible D gene (5 bases). The material sequenced was memory (CD45RO+) T cells sorted from blood. The CDR3 region is CASSQDIGMSYNEQFF. In DNA, the CDR3 is TGCGCCAGCAGCCAAGATATCGGGATGTCCTACAATGAGCAGTTCTTC.